Listed below are T cell receptor beta chains from one sample, sequenced in a study of T cell responses to AZD1222 COVID-19 vaccine. Assay used: immunoSEQ multiplex PCR; TCRdb lists only in-frame clones, some missing. Found here are some 150,000 clones, about 90% of them singletons; the top ten hold roughly 4.4%. This material consisted of peripheral blood, taken on day 0 of MenACWY control vaccination. The receptors stem from an adult in good health. CDR3s include the opening cysteine and the closing phenylalanine or tryptophan. D genes are given only for firm matches. Size values are once, few and many counts, or a class for expanded clones, and some rows have none.

J: TRBJ1-2; D: TRBD1; V: TRBV6-2/TRBV6-3; size: .; CDR3: CASIPRDSYGYTF; DNA: TGTGCCAGCATCCCCCGGGACAGCTATGGCTACACCTTC
J: TRBJ2-3; D: TRBD2; V: TRBV10-2; size: .; CDR3: CAARGLAGGTSTDTQYF; DNA: TGCGCCGCGAGGGGGCTAGCGGGAGGAACTAGCACAGATACGCAGTATTTT
J: TRBJ1-1; D: .; V: TRBV27; size: once; CDR3: CASSLRRGNTEAFF; DNA: TGTGCCAGCAGTTTAAGACGGGGTAACACTGAAGCTTTCTTT
J: TRBJ1-1; D: TRBD1; V: TRBV6-6; size: .; CDR3: CASSSGQGAMNTEAFF; DNA: TGTGCCAGCAGTTCAGGACAGGGGGCGATGAACACTGAAGCTTTCTTT
J: TRBJ2-5; D: TRBD2; V: TRBV15; size: .; CDR3: CATSRASSGETQYF; DNA: TGTGCCACCAGCAGAGCGTCTAGCGGAGAGACCCAGTACTTC
J: TRBJ1-2; D: TRBD1; V: TRBV5-1; size: once; CDR3: CASSILTGSYGYTF; DNA: TGCGCCAGCAGCATCCTGACAGGGTCCTATGGCTACACCTTC
J: TRBJ2-5; D: TRBD2; V: TRBV4-2; size: .; CDR3: CASSRSSGPQETQYF; DNA: TGTGCCAGCAGCCGATCTAGCGGACCGCAAGAGACCCAGTACTTC
J: TRBJ2-7; D: TRBD2; V: TRBV6-2/TRBV6-3; size: .; CDR3: CASSYSSGRSAYEQYF; DNA: TGTGCCAGCAGTTACTCTAGCGGGAGATCTGCCTACGAGCAGTACTTC
J: TRBJ2-3; D: TRBD2; V: TRBV6-2/TRBV6-3; size: .; CDR3: CASSWGTSGSGYTQYF; DNA: TGTGCCAGCAGTTGGGGGACTAGCGGGAGTGGATATACGCAGTATTTT
J: TRBJ1-5; D: .; V: TRBV19; size: .; CDR3: CASSIRDYSNQPQHF; DNA: TGTGCCAGTAGTATAAGGGATTATAGCAATCAGCCCCAGCATTTT
J: TRBJ2-2; D: TRBD1; V: TRBV12-5; size: .; CDR3: CASGLVGQGPTGELFF; DNA: TGTGCTAGTGGTTTGGTTGGACAGGGGCCCACCGGGGAGCTGTTTTTT
J: TRBJ2-1; D: .; V: TRBV7-9; size: few; CDR3: CASSSPLYNEQFF; DNA: TGTGCCAGCAGCTCCCCATTGTACAATGAGCAGTTCTTC
J: TRBJ1-2; D: TRBD1; V: TRBV3-1/TRBV3-2; size: .; CDR3: CASSPGTGGYGYTF; DNA: TGTGCCAGCAGCCCCGGGACAGGGGGGTATGGCTACACCTTC
J: TRBJ1-5; D: .; V: TRBV7-8; size: .; CDR3: CASSLVSGLSNQPQHF; DNA: TGTGCCAGCAGCTTAGTCAGTGGTCTTAGCAATCAGCCCCAGCATTTT